The entry below gives a single T cell receptor (beta chain) sequence along with its context. Its antigen is unknown. The data originate from a study of shared clonotypes between healthy human individuals. From germline, CDR1 is SQVTM and CDR2 ANQGSEA. This CDR3 comprises 13 residues. The germline V and J ends were trimmed by 3 bases and 2 bases, with 8 bases remaining between them. The study separated CD4+ cells into CD45RA+ naive and CD45RA-negative memory subsets. The data were produced by immunoSEQ multiplex PCR, yet TCRdb's version contains in-frame clones alone and is incomplete. The sample has a few million clones; approximately 94% are singletons. Study results and limitations: Across four donors, naive CD4 shared around 5%, naive CD8 approximately 3.5%, memory CD4 2% to 2.5%, memory CD8 0.4%. Naive subsets generally had larger estimated richness than memory subsets. Despite large depth, sorted-subset datasets appeared incompletely sequenced.

The clonotype was recovered from a man in his late teens or twenties in good health. This rearrangement joins TRBV29-1 to TRBJ1-3; D perhaps matches TRBD1 (6 bases). Sequencing used naive CD4+ T cells sorted from blood. Stated subset: CD45RA+ positively selected. The CDR3 loop reads CSVERDTGNTIYF. In nucleotides, the CDR3 is TGCAGCGTTGAGAGGGACACTGGAAACACCATATATTTT.